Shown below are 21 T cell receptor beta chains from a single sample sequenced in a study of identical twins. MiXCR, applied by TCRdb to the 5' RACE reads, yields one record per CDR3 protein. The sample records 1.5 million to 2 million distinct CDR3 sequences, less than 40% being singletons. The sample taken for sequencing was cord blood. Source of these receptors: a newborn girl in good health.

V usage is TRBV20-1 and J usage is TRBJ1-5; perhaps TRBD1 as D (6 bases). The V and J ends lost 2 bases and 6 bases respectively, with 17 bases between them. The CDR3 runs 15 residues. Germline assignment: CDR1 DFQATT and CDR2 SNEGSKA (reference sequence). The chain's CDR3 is CSARPTGLGGQPQHF. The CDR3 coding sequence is TGCAGTGCTAGACCAACAGGGTTGGGGGGTCAGCCCCAGCATTTT.

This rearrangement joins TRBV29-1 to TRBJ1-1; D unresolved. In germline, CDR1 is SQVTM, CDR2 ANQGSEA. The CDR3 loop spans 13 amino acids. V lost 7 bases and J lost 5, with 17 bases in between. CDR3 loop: CSAGGPSGTEAFF. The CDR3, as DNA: TGCAGCGCGGGAGGGCCCTCCGGGACTGAAGCTTTCTTT.

The CDR3 coding sequence is TGCAGTGCTAGAGATCCTAGCGGGAGTATAATCGATACGCAGTATTTT. Its protein is CSARDPSGSIIDTQYF. The gene calls are TRBV20-1 and TRBJ2-3; 10 positions agree with TRBD2. In germline, CDR1 is DFQATT, CDR2 SNEGSKA (reference sequence). V lost 0 bases, J lost 6 bases, and 9 bases stayed unmatched. This CDR3 region has 16 residues.

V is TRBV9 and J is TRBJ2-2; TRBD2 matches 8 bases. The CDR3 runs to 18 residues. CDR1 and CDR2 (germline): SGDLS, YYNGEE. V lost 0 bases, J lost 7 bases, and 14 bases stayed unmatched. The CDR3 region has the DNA TGTGCCAGCAGCGTAGCTACTTTTGGGACTAGTTATATCGGGGAGCTGTTTTTT. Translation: CASSVATFGTSYIGELFF.

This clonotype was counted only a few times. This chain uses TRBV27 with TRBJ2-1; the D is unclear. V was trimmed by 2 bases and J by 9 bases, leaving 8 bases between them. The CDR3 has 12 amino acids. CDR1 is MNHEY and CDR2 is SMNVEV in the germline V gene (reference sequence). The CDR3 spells CASSLPFGEQFF. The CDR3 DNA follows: TGTGCCAGCAGTTTACCCTTCGGTGAGCAGTTCTTC.

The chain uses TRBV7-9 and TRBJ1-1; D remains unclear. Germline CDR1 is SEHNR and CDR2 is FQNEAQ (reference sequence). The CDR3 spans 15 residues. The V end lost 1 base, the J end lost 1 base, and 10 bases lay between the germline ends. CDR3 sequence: CASSLDLRRNTEAFF. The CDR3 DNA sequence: TGTGCCAGCAGCTTAGATCTACGCCGGAACACTGAAGCTTTCTTT.

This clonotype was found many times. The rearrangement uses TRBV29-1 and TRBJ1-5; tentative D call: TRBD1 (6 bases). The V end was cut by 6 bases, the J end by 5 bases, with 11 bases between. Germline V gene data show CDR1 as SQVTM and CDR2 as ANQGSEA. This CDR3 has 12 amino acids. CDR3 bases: TGCAGCGTGCGACAGGCTGATCAGCCCCAGCATTTT. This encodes CSVRQADQPQHF.

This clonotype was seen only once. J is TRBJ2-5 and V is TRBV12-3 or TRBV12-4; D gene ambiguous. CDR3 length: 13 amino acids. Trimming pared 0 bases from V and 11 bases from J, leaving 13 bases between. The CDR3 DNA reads TGTGCCAGCAGTTTAGCGATACAGAATGAGCAGTACTTC. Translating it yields CASSLAIQNEQYF.

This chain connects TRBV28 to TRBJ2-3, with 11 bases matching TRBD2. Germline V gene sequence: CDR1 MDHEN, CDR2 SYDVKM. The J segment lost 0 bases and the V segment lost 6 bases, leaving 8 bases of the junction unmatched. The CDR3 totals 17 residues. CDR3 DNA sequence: TGTGCCAGCAGCGCCGCGGGACTAGCGGAAAGCACAGATACGCAGTATTTT. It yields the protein CASSAAGLAESTDTQYF.

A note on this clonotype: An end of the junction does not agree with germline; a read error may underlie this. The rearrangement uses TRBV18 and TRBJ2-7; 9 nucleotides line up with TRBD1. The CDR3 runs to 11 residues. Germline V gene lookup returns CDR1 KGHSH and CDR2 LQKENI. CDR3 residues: CVSSQGAEQYF. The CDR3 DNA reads TGTGTCAGCTCACAGGGGGCCGAGCAGTACTTC.

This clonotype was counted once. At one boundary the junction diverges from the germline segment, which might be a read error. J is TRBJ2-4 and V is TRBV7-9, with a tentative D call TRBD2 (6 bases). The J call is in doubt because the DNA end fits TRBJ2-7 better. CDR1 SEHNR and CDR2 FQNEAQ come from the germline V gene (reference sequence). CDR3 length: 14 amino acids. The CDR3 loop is CACSLGTLSYEQYF. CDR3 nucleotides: TGTGCCTGCAGCTTAGGGACTCTTTCCTACGAGCAGTACTTC.

The CDR3 reads CASSFSTSFYEQYF. The CDR3 nucleotides are TGTGCCAGCAGCTTCTCCACATCTTTCTACGAGCAGTACTTC. The gene calls are TRBV5-6 and TRBJ2-7; D is ambiguous. The CDR3 covers 14 residues. The germline gives CDR1 SGHDT, CDR2 YYEEEE. V shed 2 bases and J shed 3 bases, with 12 bases lying between them.

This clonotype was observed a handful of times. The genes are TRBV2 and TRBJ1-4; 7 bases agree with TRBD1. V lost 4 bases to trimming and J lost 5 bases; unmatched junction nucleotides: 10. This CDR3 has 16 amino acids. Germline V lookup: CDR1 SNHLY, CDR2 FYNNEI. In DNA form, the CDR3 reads TGTGCCAGCAGTGGGGACAGAATACTACGAAATGAAAAACTGTTTTTT. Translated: CASSGDRILRNEKLFF.

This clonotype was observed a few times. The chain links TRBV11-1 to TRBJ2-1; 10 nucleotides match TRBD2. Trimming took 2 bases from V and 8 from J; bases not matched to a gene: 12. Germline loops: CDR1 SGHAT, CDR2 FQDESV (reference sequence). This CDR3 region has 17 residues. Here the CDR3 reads CASSLRASSGRWDEQFF. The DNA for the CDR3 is TGTGCCAGCAGCTTAAGGGCCTCTAGCGGGAGATGGGATGAGCAGTTCTTC.

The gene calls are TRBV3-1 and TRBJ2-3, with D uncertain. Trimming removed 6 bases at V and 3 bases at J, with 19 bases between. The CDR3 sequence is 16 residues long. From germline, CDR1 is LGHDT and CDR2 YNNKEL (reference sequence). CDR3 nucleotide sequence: TGTGCCAGCAGTCTTGGGTCCCCGAGGTTTACAGATACGCAGTATTTT. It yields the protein CASSLGSPRFTDTQYF.

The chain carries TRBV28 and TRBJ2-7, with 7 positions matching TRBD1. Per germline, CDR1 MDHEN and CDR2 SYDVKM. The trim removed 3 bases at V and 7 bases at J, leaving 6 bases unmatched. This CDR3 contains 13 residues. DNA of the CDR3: TGTGCCAGCAGTTTTGAAGGGGGCAATGAGCAGTACTTC. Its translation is CASSFEGGNEQYF.

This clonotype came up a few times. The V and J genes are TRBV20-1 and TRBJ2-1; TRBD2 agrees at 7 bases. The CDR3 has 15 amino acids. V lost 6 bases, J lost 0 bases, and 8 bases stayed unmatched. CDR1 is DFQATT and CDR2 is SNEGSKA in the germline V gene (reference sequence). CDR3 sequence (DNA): TGCAGTGCATTAGCGGGTCCGAGCTCCTACAATGAGCAGTTCTTC. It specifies CSALAGPSSYNEQFF.

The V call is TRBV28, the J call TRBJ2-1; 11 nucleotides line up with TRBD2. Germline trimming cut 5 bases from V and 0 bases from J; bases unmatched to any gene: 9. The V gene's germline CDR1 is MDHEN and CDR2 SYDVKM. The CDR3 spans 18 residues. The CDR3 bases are TGTGCCAGCAGTCACGGACTAGCGGGCTGGAGCTCCTACAATGAGCAGTTCTTC. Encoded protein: CASSHGLAGWSSYNEQFF. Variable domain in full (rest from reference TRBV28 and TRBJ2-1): DVKVTQSSRYLVKRTGEKVFLECVQDMDHENMFWYRQDPGLGLRLIYFSYDVKMKEKGDIPEGYSVSREKKERFSLILESASTNQTSMYLCASSHGLAGWSSYNEQFFGPGTRLTVL.

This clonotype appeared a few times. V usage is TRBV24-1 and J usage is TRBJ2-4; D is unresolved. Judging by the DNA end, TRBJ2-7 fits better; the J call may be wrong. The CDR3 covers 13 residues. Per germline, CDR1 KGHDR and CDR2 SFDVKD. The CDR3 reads CATSDAHFYEQYF. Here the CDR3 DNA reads TGTGCCACCAGTGATGCCCACTTCTACGAGCAGTACTTC.

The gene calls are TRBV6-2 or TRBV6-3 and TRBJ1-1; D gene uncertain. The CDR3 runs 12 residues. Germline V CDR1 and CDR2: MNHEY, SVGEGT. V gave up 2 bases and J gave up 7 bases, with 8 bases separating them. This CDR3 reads CASSYMEIEAFF. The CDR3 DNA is TGTGCCAGCAGTTACATGGAGATTGAAGCTTTCTTT.

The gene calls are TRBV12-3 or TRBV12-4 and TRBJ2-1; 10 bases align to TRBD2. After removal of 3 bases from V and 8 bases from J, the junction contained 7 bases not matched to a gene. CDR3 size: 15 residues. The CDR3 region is CASSLKAGGLDEQFF. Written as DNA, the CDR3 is TGTGCCAGCAGTTTGAAAGCGGGGGGGCTGGATGAGCAGTTCTTC.